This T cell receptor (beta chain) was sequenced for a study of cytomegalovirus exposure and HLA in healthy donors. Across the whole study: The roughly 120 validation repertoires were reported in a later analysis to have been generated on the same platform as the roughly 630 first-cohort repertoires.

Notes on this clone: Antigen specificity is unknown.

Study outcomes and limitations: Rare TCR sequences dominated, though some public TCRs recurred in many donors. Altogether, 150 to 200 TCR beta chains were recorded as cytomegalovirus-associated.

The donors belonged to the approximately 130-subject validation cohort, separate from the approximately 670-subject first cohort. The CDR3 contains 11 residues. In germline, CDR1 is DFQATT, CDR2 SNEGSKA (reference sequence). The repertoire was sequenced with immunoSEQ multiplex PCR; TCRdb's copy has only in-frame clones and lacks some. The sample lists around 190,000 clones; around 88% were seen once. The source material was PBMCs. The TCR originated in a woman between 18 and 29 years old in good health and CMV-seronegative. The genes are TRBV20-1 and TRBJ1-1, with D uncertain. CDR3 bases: TGCGCCTTGGGCGAGAGAAAGGAAGCTTTCTTT. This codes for CALGERKEAFF.